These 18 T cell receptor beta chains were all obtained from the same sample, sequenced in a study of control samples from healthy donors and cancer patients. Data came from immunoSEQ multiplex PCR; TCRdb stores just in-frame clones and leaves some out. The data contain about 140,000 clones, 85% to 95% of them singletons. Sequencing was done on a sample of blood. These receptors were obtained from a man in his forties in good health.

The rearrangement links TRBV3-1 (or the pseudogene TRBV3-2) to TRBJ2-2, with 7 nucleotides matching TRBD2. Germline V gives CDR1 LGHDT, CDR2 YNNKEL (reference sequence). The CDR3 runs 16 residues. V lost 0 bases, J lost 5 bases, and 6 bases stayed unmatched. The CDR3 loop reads CASSQEGGSGTGELFF. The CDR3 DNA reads TGTGCCAGCAGCCAAGAAGGCGGGAGTGGTACCGGGGAGCTGTTTTTT.

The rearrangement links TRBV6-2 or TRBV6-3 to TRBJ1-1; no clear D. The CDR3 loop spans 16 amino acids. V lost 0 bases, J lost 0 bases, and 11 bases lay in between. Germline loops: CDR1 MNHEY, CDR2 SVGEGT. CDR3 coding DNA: TGTGCCAGCAGTTACTCGAACATCCGGATGAACACTGAAGCTTTCTTT. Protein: CASSYSNIRMNTEAFF.

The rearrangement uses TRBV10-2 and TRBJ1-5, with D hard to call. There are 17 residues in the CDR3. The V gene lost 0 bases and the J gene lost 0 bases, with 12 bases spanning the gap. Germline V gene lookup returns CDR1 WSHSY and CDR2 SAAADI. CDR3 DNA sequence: TGCGCCAGCAGTGAGTCTCCAGGCAGCCCTAGCAATCAGCCCCAGCATTTT. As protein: CASSESPGSPSNQPQHF.

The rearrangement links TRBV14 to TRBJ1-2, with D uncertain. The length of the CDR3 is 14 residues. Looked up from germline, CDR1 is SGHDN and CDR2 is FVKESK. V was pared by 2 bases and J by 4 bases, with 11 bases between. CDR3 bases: TGTGCCAGCAGCCAACGTCCAGGCATCTATGGCTACACCTTC. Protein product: CASSQRPGIYGYTF.

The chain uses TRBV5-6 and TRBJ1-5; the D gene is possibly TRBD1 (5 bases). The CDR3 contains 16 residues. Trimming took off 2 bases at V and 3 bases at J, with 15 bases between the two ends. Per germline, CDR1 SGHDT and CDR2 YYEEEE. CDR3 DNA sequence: TGTGCCAGCAGCTTTGGGGGATTGTCCATCAATCAGCCCCAGCATTTT. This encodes CASSFGGLSINQPQHF.

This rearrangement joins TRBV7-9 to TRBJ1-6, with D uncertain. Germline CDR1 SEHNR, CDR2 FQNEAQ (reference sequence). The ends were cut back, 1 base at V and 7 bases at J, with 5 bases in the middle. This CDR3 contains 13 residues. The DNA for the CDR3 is TGTGCCAGCAGCTTAGTGGAGAATTCACCCCTCCACTTT. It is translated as CASSLVENSPLHF.

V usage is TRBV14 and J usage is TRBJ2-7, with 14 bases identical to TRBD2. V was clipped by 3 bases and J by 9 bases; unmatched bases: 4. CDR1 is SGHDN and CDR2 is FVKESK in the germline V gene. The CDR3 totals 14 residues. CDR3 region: CASSQIGTSGGQYF. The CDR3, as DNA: TGTGCCAGCAGCCAGATTGGGACTAGCGGGGGGCAGTACTTC.

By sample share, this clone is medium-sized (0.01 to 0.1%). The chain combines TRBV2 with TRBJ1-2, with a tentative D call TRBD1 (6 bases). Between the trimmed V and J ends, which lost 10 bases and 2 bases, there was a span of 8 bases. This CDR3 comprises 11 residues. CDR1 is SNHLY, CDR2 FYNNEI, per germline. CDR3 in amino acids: CAIGQNYGYTF. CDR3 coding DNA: TGTGCCATAGGACAGAACTATGGCTACACCTTC.

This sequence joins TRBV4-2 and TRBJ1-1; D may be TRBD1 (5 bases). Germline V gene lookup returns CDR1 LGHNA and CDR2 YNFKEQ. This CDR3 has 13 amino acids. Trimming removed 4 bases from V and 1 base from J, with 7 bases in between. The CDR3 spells CASSRQGNTEAFF. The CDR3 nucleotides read TGTGCCAGCAGCCGCCAGGGGAACACTGAAGCTTTCTTT.

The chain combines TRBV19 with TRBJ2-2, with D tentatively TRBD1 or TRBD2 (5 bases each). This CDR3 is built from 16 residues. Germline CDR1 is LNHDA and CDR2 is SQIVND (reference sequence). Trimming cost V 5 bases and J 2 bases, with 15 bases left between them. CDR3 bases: TGTGCCAGTAGTCCGGGGTCGGGGCGTAACACCGGGGAGCTGTTTTTT. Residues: CASSPGSGRNTGELFF.

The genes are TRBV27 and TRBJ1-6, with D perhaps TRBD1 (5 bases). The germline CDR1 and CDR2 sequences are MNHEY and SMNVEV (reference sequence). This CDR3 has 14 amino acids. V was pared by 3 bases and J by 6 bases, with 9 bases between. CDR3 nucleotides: TGTGCCAGCAGTTTCCGGGGGAGTAATTCACCCCTCCACTTT. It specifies CASSFRGSNSPLHF.

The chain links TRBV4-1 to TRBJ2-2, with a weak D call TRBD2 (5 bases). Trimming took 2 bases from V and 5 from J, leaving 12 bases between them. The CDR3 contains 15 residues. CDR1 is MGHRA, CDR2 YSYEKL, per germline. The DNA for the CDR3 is TGCGCCAGCAGCCAAATAGCCGAGGGTACCGGGGAGCTGTTTTTT. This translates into CASSQIAEGTGELFF.

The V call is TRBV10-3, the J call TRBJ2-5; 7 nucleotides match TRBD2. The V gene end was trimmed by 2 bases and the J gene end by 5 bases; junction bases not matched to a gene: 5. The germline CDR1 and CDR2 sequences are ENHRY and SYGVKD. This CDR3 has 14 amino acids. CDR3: CAISERTSQETQYF. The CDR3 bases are TGTGCCATCAGTGAGAGGACTAGTCAGGAGACCCAGTACTTC.

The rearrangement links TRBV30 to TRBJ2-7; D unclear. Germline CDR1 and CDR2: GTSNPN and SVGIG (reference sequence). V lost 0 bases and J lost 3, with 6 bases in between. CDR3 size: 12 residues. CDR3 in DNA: TGTGCCTGGAGTGTACGCAGCTACGAGCAGTACTTC. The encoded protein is CAWSVRSYEQYF. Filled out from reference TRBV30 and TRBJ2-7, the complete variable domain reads SQTIHQWPATLVQPVGSPLSLECTVEGTSNPNLYWYRQAAGRGLQLLFYSVGIGQISSEVPQNLSASRPQDRQFILSSKKLLLSDSGFYLCAWSVRSYEQYFGPGTRLTVT.

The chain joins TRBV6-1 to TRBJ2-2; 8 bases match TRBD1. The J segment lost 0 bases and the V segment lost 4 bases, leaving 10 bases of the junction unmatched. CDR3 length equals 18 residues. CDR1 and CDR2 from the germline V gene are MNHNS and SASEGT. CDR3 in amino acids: CASSVRDRIFSNTGELFF. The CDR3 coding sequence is TGTGCCAGCAGTGTTCGGGACAGGATATTTTCGAACACCGGGGAGCTGTTTTTT.

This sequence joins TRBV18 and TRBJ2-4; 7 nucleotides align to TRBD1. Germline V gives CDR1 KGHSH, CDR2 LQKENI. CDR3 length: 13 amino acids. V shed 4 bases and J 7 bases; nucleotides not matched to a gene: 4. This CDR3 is CASSQDRRNIQYF. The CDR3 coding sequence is TGTGCCAGCTCACAGGACAGGCGGAACATTCAGTACTTC. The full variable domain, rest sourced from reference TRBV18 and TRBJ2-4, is NAGVMQNPRHLVRRRGQEARLRCSPMKGHSHVYWYRQLPEEGLKFMVYLQKENIIDESGMPKERFSAEFPKEGPSILRIQQVVRGDSAAYFCASSQDRRNIQYFGAGTRLSVL.

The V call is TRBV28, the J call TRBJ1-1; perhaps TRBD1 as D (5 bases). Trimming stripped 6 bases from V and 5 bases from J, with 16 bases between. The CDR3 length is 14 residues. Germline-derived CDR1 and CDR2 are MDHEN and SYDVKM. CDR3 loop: CASSKGGGRTEAFF. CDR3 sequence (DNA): TGTGCCAGCAGCAAGGGCGGGGGACGTACTGAAGCTTTCTTT.

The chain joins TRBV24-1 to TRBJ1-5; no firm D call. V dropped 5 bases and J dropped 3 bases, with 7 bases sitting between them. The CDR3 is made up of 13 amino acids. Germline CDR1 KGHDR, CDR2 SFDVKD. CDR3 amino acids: CATSAQHNQPQHF. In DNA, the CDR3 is TGTGCCACCAGTGCACAGCACAATCAGCCCCAGCATTTT.